These T cell receptor beta chains were read from a single sample in a study of CD8+CD57+ T cells in acquired aplastic anemia. From the reads, TCRdb called clonotypes with MiXCR, one entry per CDR3 protein. The repertoire includes 150,000 to 200,000 distinct CDR3 sequences, approximately 51% of them detected once, and 3.2% sits in the top ten. Sequenced sample: sorted CD4+, CD8+, or CD8+CD57+ T cells (not recorded which) from PBMCs. These receptors were obtained from a human donor with aplastic anemia. Both conserved end residues are trimmed from each CDR3.

j_call | v_call | cdr3_aa
TRBJ1-1 | TRBV2 | ASSYGQGTSEAF
TRBJ2-5 | TRBV14 | ASSQDLFGGVETQY
TRBJ2-3 | TRBV20-1 | SAPAEAADTQY
TRBJ2-1 | TRBV29-1 | SVLTRRADEQF
TRBJ1-2 | TRBV19 | ASSIPGQDENYGYT
TRBJ1-6 | TRBV2 | ASSSGQGENTLH
TRBJ1-2 | TRBV6-5 | ASSMTGGNNGYT
TRBJ1-5 | TRBV20-1 | SVVQGLNQPQH
TRBJ2-1 | TRBV6-1 | ASRIALSYNEQF
TRBJ1-4 | TRBV5-8 | ASSSSPILNEKLF
TRBJ1-2 | TRBV2 | ASRVDRASYGYT
TRBJ1-6 | TRBV5-1 | ASSPTGGQGVSPLH
TRBJ2-5 | TRBV2 | ASNDPETQY
TRBJ1-5 | TRBV19 | ASKTGEANQPQH
TRBJ2-7 | TRBV20-1 | SAISGLVYEQY
TRBJ2-5 | TRBV29-1 | SVEGDRGQETQY
TRBJ2-1 | TRBV2 | ASSGTSGPDYNEQF
TRBJ1-6 | TRBV2 | ASRPGQGRAPLH
TRBJ1-2 | TRBV29-1 | SVVQGDEYGYT
TRBJ2-1 | TRBV6-2/TRBV6-3 | ASSYLTSGLYNEQF
TRBJ2-3 | TRBV13 | ASSFQGGRGTDTQY
TRBJ2-1 | TRBV7-2 | ASSQNRGRNEQF
TRBJ1-5 | TRBV24-1 | ALDGSSNQPQH
TRBJ2-7 | TRBV7-3 | ASSPTPYEQY
TRBJ2-1 | TRBV11-2 | ASRKLRGRTGNEQF
TRBJ2-2 | TRBV7-8 | ASSSDTGELF
TRBJ2-5 | TRBV15 | ATSRRRSETQY
TRBJ2-5 | TRBV20-1 | SARDPTGVQETQY
TRBJ1-5 | TRBV15 | ATSSATTGGNNQPQH
TRBJ1-4 | TRBV20-1 | SARSPSREKLF
TRBJ2-2 | TRBV5-4 | ASSWADRGLGSTGELF
TRBJ1-4 | TRBV19 | ANGGGYGNEKLF
TRBJ1-6 | TRBV7-2 | ASSLALGLRSPLH
TRBJ1-4 | TRBV7-2 | AGSSGTGGKLF
TRBJ1-6 | TRBV20-1 | SATYRDRGKDSPLH
TRBJ2-1 | TRBV6-1 | ASSEVGQGSNEQF